This entry describes one T cell receptor beta chain. Its antigen remains undetermined. Per-base qualities were not stored, and no clone one base away is much larger. The sample originates from a study of blood T cell repertoires in COVID-19 (dated by TCRdb to the early 2020s). Concerning the study at large: The collaborator samples originated in the United States, Italy and Spain and spanned the acute and convalescent phases of COVID-19. The material from the prospective study consisted of cDNA or gDNA derived from T cells, B-cell-depleted T cells, or PBMCs. Deeply sampled blood TCRbeta repertoires from subjects exposed to, actively infected with, or recovered from COVID-19 were included in the dataset. The repertoires were made available in a free public database intended to serve as a resource for research on the immune response to SARS-CoV-2. Samples came from the ongoing ImmuneRACE study (first 160 participants) plus 1,254 subjects from 6 global collaborators. Sample metadata almost always included a de-identified subject ID, COVID-19 status, age in years and sex. Where available, HLA class I and class II types were obtained from metadata supplied by the sample provider rather than from assay-based typing.

The study at large found these results: How much clinical and demographic metadata was included differed by source and by participant, and the metadata was provided uncurated.

TCRbeta CDR3 regions were amplified from genomic DNA by means of the immunoSEQ Assay, a bias-controlled multiplex PCR. Regarding the original processing steps: The number of nucleated cells in each sample was estimated by amplification of reference gene primers within the assay. Sequence reads were collapsed and filtered to measure the absolute abundance of every unique TCRbeta CDR3 rearrangement. For each sample, productive Simpson clonality was calculated by taking the square root of Simpson's diversity index across productive rearrangements. TCRdb re-hosts the immuneACCESS table, in-frame sequences only. Its copies lack some clones; in the studies checked, an unresolved V gene accounts for under half of them, and the cause for the rest is not known. Clone size and the V and J calls come from that table; the DNA yielded D and trimming. The sample table shows about 260,000 clones, and over 80% are seen once. The top ten constitute roughly 3.9% of the sample.

Sequences MGHRA (CDR1) and YSYEKL (CDR2) are obtained from the germline V gene. Trimming removed 3 bases from V and 7 bases from J; the gene matches leave 5 bases unexplained. CDR3 length: 15 amino acids, cysteine to phenylalanine. Only the CDR3 part of the read is kept: 45 bases, read in frame from the first base. Participants in the prospective study were enrolled through a virtual design, were aged 18 to 89 years, and lived in 24 United States geographic areas. Cohort assignment in the prospective study relied on participant-reported clinical history from a screening survey and a study questionnaire. Each participant in the prospective study had whole blood, serum and a nasopharyngeal or oropharyngeal swab collected by mobile phlebotomists. Additional blood draws and questionnaires over an approximately two-month period could optionally be provided by prospective study participants. Blood samples from the prospective study were shipped frozen or at room temperature prior to DNA extraction.

The chain links TRBV4-1 with TRBJ2-7, and 14 junction bases match TRBD2. The receptor was isolated from a woman in her twenties or thirties with acute COVID-19. Sequencing was performed on PBMCs or T cells enriched from blood (not recorded which). The DNA sequence is given as TGCGCCAGCAGCCAGGGACTAGCGGGAGCGTTAGAGCAGTACTTC. It is translated as CASSQGLAGALEQYF.